A selection of T cell receptor beta chains follows, all from one sample in a study of immune evolution from preneoplasia to lung adenocarcinoma. The protocol was immunoSEQ multiplex PCR, while the TCRdb copy is restricted to in-frame clones and leaves out a portion. The sample consists of roughly 6,000 clones, 80% to 90% of them appearing once. The sequenced material came from FFPE invasive lung adenocarcinoma tissue. All receptors derive from a person aged 45-60 years with lung adenocarcinoma. Each CDR3 is given with its conserved first and last residue. The D gene is left open where the match is weak. Size tells how often a clone was seen (once, few, many) or the class of an expanded clone, and some rows leave it out.

V gene: TRBV6-5; clone size: .; J gene: TRBJ1-5; D gene: TRBD1; CDR3 protein: CASSYRRTGQPQHF; CDR3 DNA: TGTGCCAGCAGTTACCGTCGGACAGGACAGCCCCAGCATTTT
V gene: TRBV7-3; clone size: .; J gene: TRBJ2-3; D gene: .; CDR3 protein: CASSLTAGDTQYF; CDR3 DNA: TGTGCCAGCAGCTTAACCGCGGGAGATACGCAGTATTTT
V gene: TRBV6-6; clone size: few; J gene: TRBJ1-1; D gene: .; CDR3 protein: CATQEGQNTEAFF; CDR3 DNA: TGTGCCACACAAGAGGGACAGAACACTGAAGCTTTCTTT
V gene: TRBV6-4; clone size: .; J gene: TRBJ2-1; D gene: .; CDR3 protein: CASSRDPSWGEQFF; CDR3 DNA: TGTGCCAGCAGCCGGGATCCCAGCTGGGGTGAGCAGTTCTTC
V gene: TRBV15; clone size: once; J gene: TRBJ2-1; D gene: TRBD2; CDR3 protein: CATSRGQTSGRSYEQFF; CDR3 DNA: TGTGCCACCAGCAGAGGCCAGACTAGCGGGAGATCCTATGAGCAGTTCTTC
V gene: TRBV7-8; clone size: .; J gene: TRBJ1-1; D gene: TRBD1; CDR3 protein: CASSPGQGSGQNTEAFF; CDR3 DNA: TGTGCCAGCAGCCCGGGACAGGGAAGTGGCCAGAACACTGAAGCTTTCTTT
V gene: TRBV30; clone size: large; J gene: TRBJ1-5; D gene: TRBD1; CDR3 protein: CASTGSGGNQPQHF; CDR3 DNA: TGTGCCTCCACCGGGTCAGGGGGAAATCAGCCCCAGCATTTT
V gene: TRBV7-9; clone size: .; J gene: TRBJ2-2; D gene: .; CDR3 protein: CASSTRDKFTGELFF; CDR3 DNA: TGTGCCAGCAGCACCCGGGACAAATTCACCGGGGAGCTGTTTTTT
V gene: TRBV5-1; clone size: .; J gene: TRBJ2-3; D gene: TRBD1; CDR3 protein: CASSWDTGDSTDTQYF; CDR3 DNA: TGCGCCAGCAGCTGGGACACAGGGGATTCCACAGATACGCAGTATTTT
V gene: TRBV5-4; clone size: .; J gene: TRBJ2-6; D gene: .; CDR3 protein: CASRAGTRANVLTF; CDR3 DNA: TGTGCCAGCAGAGCCGGGACCAGGGCCAACGTCCTGACTTTC
V gene: TRBV4-2; clone size: .; J gene: TRBJ1-3; D gene: .; CDR3 protein: CASSQLTGQFGNTIYF; CDR3 DNA: TGTGCCAGCAGCCAACTTACAGGACAGTTTGGAAACACCATATATTTT
V gene: TRBV19; clone size: .; J gene: TRBJ2-6; D gene: .; CDR3 protein: CASSPAFSGANVLTF; CDR3 DNA: TGTGCCAGTAGCCCGGCCTTCTCTGGGGCCAACGTCCTGACTTTC
V gene: TRBV15; clone size: .; J gene: TRBJ1-4; D gene: TRBD1; CDR3 protein: CATSRDRGLPEKLFF; CDR3 DNA: TGTGCCACCAGCAGAGACAGGGGGCTGCCTGAAAAACTGTTTTTT
V gene: TRBV6-4; clone size: .; J gene: TRBJ2-1; D gene: .; CDR3 protein: CASSVAERNEQFF; CDR3 DNA: TGTGCCAGCAGTGTGGCGGAGCGGAATGAGCAGTTCTTC
V gene: TRBV20-1; clone size: .; J gene: TRBJ1-2; D gene: .; CDR3 protein: CSAGVDGYTF; CDR3 DNA: TGCAGTGCAGGGGTGGATGGCTACACCTTC
V gene: TRBV19; clone size: few; J gene: TRBJ1-1; D gene: .; CDR3 protein: CASKVAGRSEAFF; CDR3 DNA: TGTGCCAGTAAGGTCGCAGGGCGGTCTGAAGCTTTCTTT
V gene: TRBV15; clone size: .; J gene: TRBJ2-3; D gene: TRBD1; CDR3 protein: CATSRVMGQRTDTQYF; CDR3 DNA: TGTGCCACCAGCAGAGTTATGGGACAGCGCACAGATACGCAGTATTTT
V gene: TRBV12-2; clone size: .; J gene: TRBJ1-3; D gene: .; CDR3 protein: CASRLVKRDHGNTIYF; CDR3 DNA: TGTGCAAGTCGCTTAGTCAAGAGAGATCATGGAAACACCATATATTTT
V gene: TRBV30; clone size: .; J gene: TRBJ1-3; D gene: .; CDR3 protein: CAWSVQSGNTIYF; CDR3 DNA: TGTGCCTGGAGTGTACAGTCTGGAAACACCATATATTTT
V gene: TRBV28; clone size: .; J gene: TRBJ2-3; D gene: .; CDR3 protein: CASSSGGLSTDTQYF; CDR3 DNA: TGTGCCAGCAGTTCTGGGGGCCTTAGCACAGATACGCAGTATTTT
V gene: TRBV15; clone size: .; J gene: TRBJ1-1; D gene: TRBD1; CDR3 protein: CATSSIQGANTEAFF; CDR3 DNA: TGTGCCACCAGCAGTATACAGGGGGCGAACACTGAAGCTTTCTTT
V gene: TRBV29-1; clone size: .; J gene: TRBJ1-1; D gene: .; CDR3 protein: CSVKGEGRNTEAFF; CDR3 DNA: TGCAGCGTAAAGGGGGAGGGTCGAAACACTGAAGCTTTCTTT
V gene: TRBV18; clone size: .; J gene: TRBJ1-1; D gene: .; CDR3 protein: CASTGEGGGTEAFF; CDR3 DNA: TGTGCCAGCACCGGAGAGGGAGGGGGCACTGAAGCTTTCTTT
V gene: TRBV28; clone size: .; J gene: TRBJ2-7; D gene: TRBD2; CDR3 protein: CATQMGGSSQEFSYEQYF; CDR3 DNA: TGTGCCACCCAGATGGGCGGGAGTTCCCAGGAGTTCTCCTACGAGCAGTACTTC
V gene: TRBV19; clone size: .; J gene: TRBJ1-5; D gene: TRBD1; CDR3 protein: CASSPTGGSGYQPQHF; CDR3 DNA: TGTGCCAGTAGCCCGACAGGGGGCTCGGGTTATCAGCCCCAGCATTTT
V gene: TRBV4-2; clone size: .; J gene: TRBJ2-3; D gene: .; CDR3 protein: CASSQASQRATDTQYF; CDR3 DNA: TGTGCCAGCAGCCAAGCATCACAGCGGGCCACAGATACGCAGTATTTT
V gene: TRBV6-4; clone size: .; J gene: TRBJ2-3; D gene: .; CDR3 protein: CASSRGGSTDTQYF; CDR3 DNA: TGTGCCAGCAGCCGGGGCGGTAGCACAGATACGCAGTATTTT
V gene: TRBV9; clone size: once; J gene: TRBJ1-5; D gene: TRBD1; CDR3 protein: CASSPQGDSNQPQHF; CDR3 DNA: TGTGCCAGCAGCCCCCAGGGGGACAGTAATCAGCCCCAGCATTTT
V gene: TRBV29-1; clone size: .; J gene: TRBJ1-2; D gene: TRBD1; CDR3 protein: CSVGTVGGYGYTF; CDR3 DNA: TGCAGCGTCGGGACAGTAGGAGGCTATGGCTACACCTTC
V gene: TRBV5-8; clone size: .; J gene: TRBJ2-1; D gene: .; CDR3 protein: CASSFRGYDYNEQFF; CDR3 DNA: TGTGCCAGCAGCTTCCGGGGGTATGACTACAATGAGCAGTTCTTC
V gene: TRBV13; clone size: .; J gene: TRBJ1-3; D gene: .; CDR3 protein: CASSLKRTSGNTIYF; CDR3 DNA: TGTGCCAGCAGCTTAAAACGGACATCTGGAAACACCATATATTTT
V gene: TRBV23-1; clone size: .; J gene: TRBJ2-4; D gene: .; CDR3 protein: CASSQRDF; CDR3 DNA: TGCGCCAGCAGTCAAAGGGACTTC
V gene: TRBV9; clone size: .; J gene: TRBJ2-1; D gene: .; CDR3 protein: CASSVVWQHNNEQFF; CDR3 DNA: TGTGCCAGCAGCGTAGTGTGGCAGCATAACAATGAGCAGTTCTTC
V gene: TRBV28; clone size: .; J gene: TRBJ2-1; D gene: TRBD2; CDR3 protein: CASSEPPGRGTSGSNEQFF; CDR3 DNA: TGTGCCAGCAGTGAACCTCCGGGACGAGGGACTAGCGGGAGCAATGAGCAGTTCTTC
V gene: TRBV6-1; clone size: .; J gene: TRBJ2-2; D gene: TRBD1; CDR3 protein: CASTEGQANTGELFF; CDR3 DNA: TGTGCCAGCACCGAAGGACAGGCGAACACCGGGGAGCTGTTTTTT
V gene: TRBV27; clone size: .; J gene: TRBJ2-2; D gene: .; CDR3 protein: CASSVRGRDAGELFF; CDR3 DNA: TGTGCCAGCAGTGTACGGGGGCGGGACGCCGGGGAGCTGTTTTTT
V gene: TRBV15; clone size: few; J gene: TRBJ2-3; D gene: .; CDR3 protein: CATSRGAVSTDTQYF; CDR3 DNA: TGTGCCACCAGCAGAGGAGCGGTTAGCACAGATACGCAGTATTTT
V gene: TRBV28; clone size: .; J gene: TRBJ2-7; D gene: TRBD1; CDR3 protein: CASSRRQQGARSYEQYF; CDR3 DNA: TGTGCCAGCAGCCGGAGACAACAGGGGGCTCGCTCCTACGAGCAGTACTTC
V gene: TRBV20-1; clone size: .; J gene: TRBJ2-3; D gene: .; CDR3 protein: CRGDTQYF; CDR3 DNA: TGCCGCGGAGATACGCAGTATTTT
V gene: TRBV28; clone size: .; J gene: TRBJ2-7; D gene: .; CDR3 protein: CASRGVIVSASYEQYF; CDR3 DNA: TGTGCCAGCAGGGGGGTCATAGTTTCCGCCTCCTACGAGCAGTACTTC
V gene: TRBV27; clone size: .; J gene: TRBJ2-6; D gene: TRBD2; CDR3 protein: CASSSTHLLGGDPSSGANVLTF; CDR3 DNA: TGTGCCAGCAGTTCGACACACCTCCTCGGGGGGGACCCTAGCTCTGGGGCCAACGTCCTGACTTTC
V gene: TRBV18; clone size: few; J gene: TRBJ2-7; D gene: TRBD2; CDR3 protein: CASSPPTGGPREQYF; CDR3 DNA: TGTGCCAGCTCACCACCGACGGGAGGGCCACGCGAGCAGTACTTC